This entry lists 12 T cell receptor beta chains sequenced from one sample in a study of STAT5B mutations in CD4+ large granular lymphocyte leukemia. The repertoire was sequenced with immunoSEQ multiplex PCR; TCRdb's copy has only in-frame clones and lacks some. The sample contains about 30,000 clones, roughly 77% of which appear only once. Sequencing used CD4+ T cells from blood buffy coats. These receptors were taken from a human donor in good health.

The chain employs TRBV30 and TRBJ2-3; possible D gene TRBD2, 7 bases. This CDR3 region has 13 residues. The V gene's germline CDR1 is GTSNPN and CDR2 SVGIG (reference sequence). V was shortened by 1 base and J by 6 bases, with 11 bases between the two germline ends. The CDR3 DNA reads as TGTGCCTGGAGTGAGGGGGGGCCGGATACGCAGTATTTT. Its protein product is CAWSEGGPDTQYF.

With respect to this clone: At one boundary the junction diverges from the germline segment, which might be a read error. The J gene is TRBJ2-3, the V gene TRBV6-1; weak D call: TRBD1 (6 bases). Germline-derived CDR1 and CDR2 are MNHNS and SASEGT. The CDR3 extends over 13 amino acids. CDR3 sequence: CASSEATGTSSSF. The DNA for the CDR3 is TGTGCCAGCAGTGAGGCGACTGGGACAAGTAGTTCTTTT.

V usage is TRBV6-1 and J usage is TRBJ2-7; D is unresolved. The V gene lost 6 bases and the J gene lost 2 bases, with 8 bases spanning the gap. There are 12 residues in the CDR3. CDR1 is MNHNS, CDR2 SASEGT, per germline. In DNA form, the CDR3 reads TGTGCCAGCAGAAAGGAAGCCTACGAGCAGTACTTC. This codes for CASRKEAYEQYF.

The J gene is TRBJ2-2, the V gene TRBV7-9; D gene uncertain. This CDR3 has 17 amino acids. Germline V gives CDR1 SEHNR, CDR2 FQNEAQ (reference sequence). The ends were cut back, 3 bases at V and 1 base at J, with 15 bases in the middle. In DNA form, the CDR3 reads TGTGCCAGCAGCTTGCCTCAGGTGGCAGGGAACACCGGGGAGCTGTTTTTT. It codes for CASSLPQVAGNTGELFF.

The DNA for the CDR3 is TGTGCCAGCAGCCAAGATTTCGGCAGGGAAAACACCATATATTTT. Residues: CASSQDFGRENTIYF. This rearrangement joins TRBV4-2 to TRBJ1-3; maybe TRBD1 (5 bases). Between the trimmed V and J ends, which lost 0 bases and 6 bases, there was a span of 12 bases. In germline, CDR1 is LGHNA, CDR2 YNFKEQ. The CDR3 totals 15 residues.

The chain joins TRBV5-5 to TRBJ2-1, with 10 bases aligning to TRBD1. J was trimmed by 3 bases and V by 4 bases; bases with no gene match: 7. Germline V gene data show CDR1 as SGHKS and CDR2 as YYEKEE (reference sequence). The CDR3 sequence is 16 residues long. The CDR3 DNA sequence: TGTGCCAGCAGCCTGAGGGGACAGGGGTACTACAATGAGCAGTTCTTC. Residues: CASSLRGQGYYNEQFF.

In its sample, this clone was seen once. The V and J genes are TRBV19 and TRBJ1-2, with 9 bases aligning to TRBD1. Looked up from germline, CDR1 is LNHDA and CDR2 is SQIVND (reference sequence). The CDR3 totals 13 residues. With 4 bases clipped from V and 6 bases from J, the junction kept 3 bases outside the gene matches. The chain's CDR3 is CASSKDRGNGYTF. As DNA, the CDR3 is TGTGCCAGTAGTAAGGACAGGGGTAATGGCTACACCTTC.

In DNA, the CDR3 is TGTGCCAGCAGCCCAGGGCTCAGGGGTGTGGGTTCACCCCTCCACTTT. Translated, it gives CASSPGLRGVGSPLHF. The chain is built from TRBV7-9 and TRBJ1-6; a possible D gene is TRBD1 (6 bases). The CDR3 runs to 16 residues. Germline-derived CDR1 and CDR2 are SEHNR and FQNEAQ (reference sequence). V shed 5 bases and J shed 9 bases, with 20 bases lying between them.

V gene TRBV5-6 combines with J gene TRBJ2-7; 9 bases are shared with TRBD2. The CDR3 loop spans 14 amino acids. Trimming removed 7 bases from V and 6 bases from J; junction bases left unmatched: 11. Germline-derived CDR1 and CDR2 are SGHDT and YYEEEE. The CDR3 reads CASAHGRGGLEQYF. The DNA of the CDR3 is TGTGCCAGCGCCCACGGGCGGGGGGGCCTCGAGCAGTACTTC. The entire variable domain, with the rest obtained from reference TRBV5-6 and TRBJ2-7, is as follows: DAGVTQSPTHLIKTRGQQVTLRCSPKSGHDTVSWYQQALGQGPQFIFQYYEEEERQRGNFPDRFSGHQFPNYSSELNVNALLLGDSALYLCASAHGRGGLEQYFGPGTRLTVT.

The chain combines TRBV18 with TRBJ2-7, with 10 bases identical to TRBD1. CDR3 length: 15 amino acids. Germline V gene lookup returns CDR1 KGHSH and CDR2 LQKENI. V dropped 3 bases and J dropped 0; count of bases not matched to a gene: 2. The CDR3 coding sequence is TGTGCCAGCTCACCCGGACAGGGGGGCTCCTACGAGCAGTACTTC. As protein: CASSPGQGGSYEQYF.

V is TRBV7-3 and J is TRBJ1-1, with TRBD1 as a possible D gene (6 bases). The CDR3 runs to 14 residues. Germline CDR1 reads SGHTA; CDR2 reads FQGTGA. Trimming removed 1 base at V and 6 bases at J, with 12 bases between. The CDR3 DNA is TGTGCCAGCAGCTTAAACAGGGACGGCTCTGAAGCTTTCTTT. It is translated as CASSLNRDGSEAFF.

V and J are TRBV18 and TRBJ2-5; D unclear. CDR1 and CDR2 (germline): KGHSH, LQKENI. The CDR3 has 13 amino acids. The germline V and J ends were trimmed by 2 bases and 3 bases, with 7 bases remaining between them. The CDR3 loop reads CASSPNNEETQYF. CDR3 bases: TGTGCCAGCTCACCAAACAATGAAGAGACCCAGTACTTC.